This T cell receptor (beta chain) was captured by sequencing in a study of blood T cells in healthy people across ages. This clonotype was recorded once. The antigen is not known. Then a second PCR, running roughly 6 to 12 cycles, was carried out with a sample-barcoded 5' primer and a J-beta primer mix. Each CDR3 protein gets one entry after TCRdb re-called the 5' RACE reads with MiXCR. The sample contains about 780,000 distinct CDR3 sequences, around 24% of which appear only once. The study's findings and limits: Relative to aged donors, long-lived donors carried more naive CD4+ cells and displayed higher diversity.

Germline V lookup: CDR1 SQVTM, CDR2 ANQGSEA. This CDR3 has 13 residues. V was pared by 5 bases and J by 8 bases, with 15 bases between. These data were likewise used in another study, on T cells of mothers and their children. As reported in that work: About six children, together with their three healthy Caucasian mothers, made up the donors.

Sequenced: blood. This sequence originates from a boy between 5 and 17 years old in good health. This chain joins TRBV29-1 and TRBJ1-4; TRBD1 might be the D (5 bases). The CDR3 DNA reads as TGCAGCGTTCGACAGCCAATGGTAGAAAAACTGTTTTTT. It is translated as CSVRQPMVEKLFF.